Listed below are T cell receptor beta chains from one sample, sequenced in a study of cytomegalovirus exposure and HLA in healthy donors. Only in-frame clones appear in the TCRdb table, and some are missing; sequencing was by immunoSEQ multiplex PCR. The data contain approximately 180,000 clones, 12% of them singletons. The sequencing input was PBMCs. These receptors all stem from a man aged 45-65 years in good health and CMV-seropositive. Each CDR3 is given with its conserved first and last residue.

V	J	CDR3
TRBV6-6	TRBJ2-3	CASSKPTSGGRDTQYF
TRBV10-1	TRBJ2-3	CASSEAGSTDTQYF
TRBV5-4	TRBJ1-3	CASSFQTDTYAGNTIYF
TRBV19	TRBJ1-5	CASSLPTGGSNQPQHF
TRBV5-6	TRBJ2-3	CASSRDPIIPDTQYF
TRBV7-8	TRBJ1-5	CASSPRRWNSNQPQHF
TRBV15	TRBJ1-2	CATSGGAYASPNYGYTF
TRBV14	TRBJ2-2	CASSRHSPGELFF
TRBV7-9	TRBJ1-4	CASTRELRYSAEDEKLFF
TRBV10-3	TRBJ2-1	CAIRAGTGDNEQFF
TRBV6-5	TRBJ2-7	CASSYSWTDSYEQYF
TRBV10-2	TRBJ2-1	CASKLRVDGEQFF
TRBV7-2	TRBJ2-5	CASSPPNAGVETQYF
TRBV7-8	TRBJ2-5	CASSSGTQETQYF
TRBV4-3	TRBJ2-3	CASSLRDTQYF
TRBV4-1	TRBJ1-2	CASSQGTGDGYTF
TRBV2	TRBJ2-3	CASSETGGPRDTQYF
TRBV5-6	TRBJ1-2	CASSFMGGGSYGYTF
TRBV5-1	TRBJ1-6	CASSLVTGPNSPLHF
TRBV4-3	TRBJ1-2	CASSQDGGYYGYTF
TRBV18	TRBJ1-5	CASSQQQGNQPQHF
TRBV4-3	TRBJ2-7	CASSQDPGTGDYEQYF
TRBV5-4	TRBJ2-4	CASSQSRGERAKNIQYF
TRBV2	TRBJ1-1	CASSEVGQGPYEAFF